This T cell receptor (beta chain) emerged from a study of regulatory T cells in long-lasting Graves disease. Study-wide context: For a period under 3 months, newly diagnosed Graves' patients had taken antithyroid drugs.

The CDR3 extends over 12 amino acids. V was cut by 3 bases and J by 6 bases, with 11 bases left in between. In germline, CDR1 is SQVTM, CDR2 ANQGSEA. The authors built TCR beta libraries using iRepertoire HTBI primers and Arm-PCR of CDR3 regions. TCRdb passed the multiplex PCR reads through MiXCR, listing each CDR3 protein once. The sample contains about 450,000 distinct CDR3 sequences, 16% of which appear only once. Indicated time point: newly diagnosed GD, antithyroid drugs for less than 3 months. There was RNA extracted from PBMCs, and the TCR library was made from it. The sample was also linked to a second study, of T cells in Graves' hyperthyroidism and ophthalmopathy.

V is TRBV29-1 and J is TRBJ1-2, with D tentatively TRBD1 (5 bases). The sequencing here drew on peripheral blood mononuclear cells (PBMCs), taken at new diagnosis, from a patient treated with antithyroid drugs. The source of this sequence is a woman in her 30s with Graves disease. The CDR3 DNA is TGCAGCGTTGAGGGGCAGTTCAATGGCTACACCTTC. This gives the protein CSVEGQFNGYTF.